The source of this T cell receptor (beta chain) is a study of blood T cell repertoires in COVID-19. Whole-study context: Italy, Spain and the United States were the sources of the convalescent and acute COVID-19 samples. PBMCs, B-cell-depleted T cells, or T cells were the source of the cDNA or gDNA that made up the material.

Original data processing: Amplification with reference gene primers provided the estimates of nucleated cell counts. Method: immunoSEQ multiplex PCR; TCRdb's copy keeps in-frame clones and lacks some. V, J and clone size reflect that table, while D and trimming were determined from the DNA. This table holds about 120,000 clones, about 85% found once. The CDR3 has 14 residues. Germline V CDR1 and CDR2: LNHDA, SQIVND (reference sequence). V shed 5 bases and J 8 bases; nucleotides not matched to a gene: 7. This chain joins TRBV19 and TRBJ2-7; TRBD1 aligns across 12 bases. This TCR was sampled from an elderly man with acute or convalescent COVID-19. What was sequenced was peripheral blood. Here the CDR3 DNA reads TGTGCCAGTAGTGATGGAGGGACAGGGGGCAAGCAGTACTTC. Translating it yields CASSDGGTGGKQYF. The full variable domain, with the rest looked up from reference TRBV19 and TRBJ2-7, is DGGITQSPKYLFRKEGQNVTLSCEQNLNHDAMYWYRQDPGQGLRLIYYSQIVNDFQKGDIAEGYSVSREKKESFPLTVTSAQKNPTAFYLCASSDGGTGGKQYFGPGTRLTVT.